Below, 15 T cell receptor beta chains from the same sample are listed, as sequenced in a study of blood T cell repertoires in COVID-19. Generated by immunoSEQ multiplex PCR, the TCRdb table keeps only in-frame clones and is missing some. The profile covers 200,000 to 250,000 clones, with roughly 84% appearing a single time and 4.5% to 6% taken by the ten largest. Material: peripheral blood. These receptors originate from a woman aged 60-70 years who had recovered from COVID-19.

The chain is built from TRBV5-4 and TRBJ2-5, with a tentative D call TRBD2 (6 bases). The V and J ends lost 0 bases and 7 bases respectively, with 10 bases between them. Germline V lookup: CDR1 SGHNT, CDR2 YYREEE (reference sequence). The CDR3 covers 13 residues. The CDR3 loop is CASSLDGRGTQYF. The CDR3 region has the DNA TGTGCCAGCAGCTTGGATGGGCGGGGGACCCAGTACTTC.

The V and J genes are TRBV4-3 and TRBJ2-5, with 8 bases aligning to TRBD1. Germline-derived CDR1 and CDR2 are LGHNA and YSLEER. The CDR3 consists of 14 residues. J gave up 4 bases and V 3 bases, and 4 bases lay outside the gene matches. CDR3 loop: CASSQDGQGETQYF. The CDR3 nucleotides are TGCGCCAGCAGCCAGGACGGACAGGGAGAGACCCAGTACTTC.

CDR3 sequence (DNA): TGTGCCTCTAGCGGGGGGGCAGATACGCAGTATTTT. Translation gives CASSGGADTQYF. V gene TRBV6-8 combines with J gene TRBJ2-3; 12 bases match TRBD2. CDR1 MNHGY and CDR2 SAAAGT come from the germline V gene. The CDR3 contains 12 residues. With 11 bases clipped from V and 4 bases from J, the junction kept 1 base outside the gene matches.

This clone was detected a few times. The CDR3 spells CASSPTFGLAGNNNEQFF. The CDR3 nucleotides read TGTGCCAGCAGCCCTACTTTTGGGCTAGCGGGAAACAACAATGAGCAGTTCTTC. This sequence joins TRBV7-9 and TRBJ2-1, with 9 bases identical to TRBD2. The CDR3 totals 18 residues. CDR1 SEHNR and CDR2 FQNEAQ come from the germline V gene (reference sequence). J lost 5 bases, V lost 5 bases, and 16 bases had no gene match.

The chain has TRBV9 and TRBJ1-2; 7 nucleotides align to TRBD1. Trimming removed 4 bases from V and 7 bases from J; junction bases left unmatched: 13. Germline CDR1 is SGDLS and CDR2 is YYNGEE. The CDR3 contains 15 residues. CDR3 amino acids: CASSIQRDSILGYTF. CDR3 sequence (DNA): TGTGCCAGCAGCATCCAACGGGACAGTATTCTTGGCTACACCTTC.

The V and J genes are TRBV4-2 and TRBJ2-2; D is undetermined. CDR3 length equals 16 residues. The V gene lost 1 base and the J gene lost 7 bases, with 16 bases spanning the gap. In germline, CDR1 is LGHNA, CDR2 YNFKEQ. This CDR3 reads CASSQVVTHRGGELFF. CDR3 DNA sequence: TGTGCCAGCAGCCAAGTCGTGACACACCGTGGCGGGGAGCTGTTTTTT.

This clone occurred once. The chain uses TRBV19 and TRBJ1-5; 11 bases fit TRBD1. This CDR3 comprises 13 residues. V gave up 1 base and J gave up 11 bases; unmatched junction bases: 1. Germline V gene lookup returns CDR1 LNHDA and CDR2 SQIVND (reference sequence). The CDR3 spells CASSIAGQGAQHF. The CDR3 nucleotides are TGTGCCAGTAGTATAGCGGGACAGGGGGCCCAGCATTTT. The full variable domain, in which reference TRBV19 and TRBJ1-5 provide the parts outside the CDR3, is DGGITQSPKYLFRKEGQNVTLSCEQNLNHDAMYWYRQDPGQGLRLIYYSQIVNDFQKGDIAEGYSVSREKKESFPLTVTSAQKNPTAFYLCASSIAGQGAQHFGDGTRLSIL.

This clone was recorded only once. CDR3 DNA: TGTGCCAGCCGCGAAAGACTAGCGGAGGCGAGCTCCTACAATGAGCAGTTCTTC. It yields the protein CASRERLAEASSYNEQFF. The rearrangement uses TRBV18 and TRBJ2-1, with 9 positions matching TRBD2. CDR1 and CDR2 (germline): KGHSH, LQKENI. CDR3 length: 18 residues. Losses at the gene ends were 8 bases for V and 0 bases for J; bases not matched to a gene: 14.

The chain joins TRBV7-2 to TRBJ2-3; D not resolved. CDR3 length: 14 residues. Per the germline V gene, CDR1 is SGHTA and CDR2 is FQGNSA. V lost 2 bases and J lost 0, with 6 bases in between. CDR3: CASSLSQSTDTQYF. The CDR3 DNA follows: TGTGCCAGCAGCTTATCACAAAGCACAGATACGCAGTATTTT.

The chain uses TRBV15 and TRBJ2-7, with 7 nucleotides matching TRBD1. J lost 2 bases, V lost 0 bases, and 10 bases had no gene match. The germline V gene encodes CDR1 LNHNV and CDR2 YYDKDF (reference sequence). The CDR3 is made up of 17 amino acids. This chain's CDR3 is CATSRDRGRGFTYEQYF. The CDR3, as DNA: TGTGCCACCAGCAGAGATCGGGGCAGGGGGTTTACCTACGAGCAGTACTTC.

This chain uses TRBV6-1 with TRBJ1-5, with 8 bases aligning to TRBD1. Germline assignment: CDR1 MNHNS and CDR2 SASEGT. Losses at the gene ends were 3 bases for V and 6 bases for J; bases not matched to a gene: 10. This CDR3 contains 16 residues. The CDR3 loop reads CASSEGRGQVIQPQHF. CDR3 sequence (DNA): TGTGCCAGCAGTGAGGGCAGGGGGCAGGTCATTCAGCCCCAGCATTTT.

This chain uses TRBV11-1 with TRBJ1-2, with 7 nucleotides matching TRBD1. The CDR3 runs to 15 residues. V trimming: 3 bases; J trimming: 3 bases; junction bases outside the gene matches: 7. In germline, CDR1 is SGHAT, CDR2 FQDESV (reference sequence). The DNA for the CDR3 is TGTGCCAGCAGCTTCGGGACAGTGGAACACTATGGCTACACCTTC. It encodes CASSFGTVEHYGYTF.

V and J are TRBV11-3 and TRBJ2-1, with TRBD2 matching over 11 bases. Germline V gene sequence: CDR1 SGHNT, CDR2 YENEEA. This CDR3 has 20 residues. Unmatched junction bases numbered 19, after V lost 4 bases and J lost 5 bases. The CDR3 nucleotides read TGTGCCAGCAGCTCGGGCATAGGAGTTATAGCGGGGGGGCCAAACAATGAGCAGTTCTTC. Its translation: CASSSGIGVIAGGPNNEQFF.

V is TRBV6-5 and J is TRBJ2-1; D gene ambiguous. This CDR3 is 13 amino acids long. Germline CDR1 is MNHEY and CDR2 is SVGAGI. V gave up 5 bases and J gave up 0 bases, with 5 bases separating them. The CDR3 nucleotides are TGTGCCAGCAGTCGTCGCTCCTACAATGAGCAGTTCTTC. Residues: CASSRRSYNEQFF.

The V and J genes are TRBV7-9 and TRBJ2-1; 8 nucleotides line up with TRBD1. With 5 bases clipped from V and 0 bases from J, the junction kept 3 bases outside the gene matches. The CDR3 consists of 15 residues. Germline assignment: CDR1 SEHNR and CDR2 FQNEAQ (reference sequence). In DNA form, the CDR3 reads TGTGCCAGCAGCCCCGACAGGGGCTCCTACAATGAGCAGTTCTTC. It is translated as CASSPDRGSYNEQFF.